What follows describes a single TCR beta chain. No antigen is known for it. The sample originates from a study of shared clonotypes between healthy human individuals. Study-wide results and limits: Estimated clonotype richness was generally higher in naive than memory subsets. Non-shared clonotypes had lower generation probabilities than clonotypes shared by all four sorted-subset donors. Between a handful of donors, naive CD4 clonotypes were shared at a level of about 5%.

Per the original data handling: Filtering differed since immunoSEQ provided only junctions, with no quality scores. Produced via immunoSEQ multiplex PCR; TCRdb's table is partial and in-frame only. Clone size and the V and J calls come from that table; the DNA yielded D and trimming. The sample has a few million clones, 90% to 95% seen once. Per germline, CDR1 MNHNS and CDR2 SASEGT. With 2 bases removed from V and 5 bases from J, the gap between germline ends came to 12 bases. This CDR3 comprises 15 residues. The sequencing sample was made of naive CD4+ T cells from PBMCs. As to subset: CD45RA+ positively selected. This chain links TRBV6-1 with TRBJ1-4, with D uncertain. The receptor was derived from a young man in good health. Some clones in this sample may be carry-over from other donors' samples. DNA of the CDR3: TGTGCCAGCAGTGAATCGCCGACCCGGAATGAAAAACTGTTTTTT. Encoded protein: CASSESPTRNEKLFF.